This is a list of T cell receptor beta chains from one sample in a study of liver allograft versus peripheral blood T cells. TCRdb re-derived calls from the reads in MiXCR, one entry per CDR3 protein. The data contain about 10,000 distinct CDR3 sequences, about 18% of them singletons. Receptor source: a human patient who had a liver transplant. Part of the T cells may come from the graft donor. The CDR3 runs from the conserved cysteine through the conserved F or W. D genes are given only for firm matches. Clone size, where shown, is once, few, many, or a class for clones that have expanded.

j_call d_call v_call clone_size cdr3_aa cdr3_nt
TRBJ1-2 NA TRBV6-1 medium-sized CASPGQNYGYTF TGTGCCTCACCGGGCCAAAACTATGGCTACACCTTC
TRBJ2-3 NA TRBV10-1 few CASSDPGVTDTQYF TGCGCCAGCAGTGATCCAGGGGTCACAGATACGCAGTATTTT
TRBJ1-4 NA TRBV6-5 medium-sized CASSSSGLQSGKLFF NA
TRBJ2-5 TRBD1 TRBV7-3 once CASSLSGGRETQYF TGTGCCAGCAGCTTATCAGGGGGTAGGGAGACCCAGTACTTC
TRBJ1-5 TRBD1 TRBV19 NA CASIGTGDFNQPQHF TGTGCCAGTATCGGGACAGGGGATTTTAACCAGCCCCAGCATTTT
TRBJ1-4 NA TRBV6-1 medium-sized CASSEGAVQEKLFF TGTGCCAGCAGTGAAGGAGCTGTTCAGGAAAAACTGTTTTTT
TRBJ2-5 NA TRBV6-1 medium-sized CASVYGRGEVETQYF TGTGCCAGCGTCTATGGCAGGGGGGAGGTAGAGACCCAGTACTTC
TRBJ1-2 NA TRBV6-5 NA CASSSGQHDGYTF TGTGCCAGCAGTTCCGGGCAGCACGATGGCTACACCTTC
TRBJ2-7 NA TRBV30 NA CAWGQGLHEQYF TGTGCCTGGGGGCAGGGTCTCCACGAGCAGTACTTC
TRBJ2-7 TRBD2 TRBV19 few CASSGTSGYEQYF TGTGCCAGTTCCGGGACTAGCGGGTACGAGCAGTACTTC